This T cell receptor (beta chain) was documented in a study of human T cells and chemical hapten exposure. Study-level background: 2% DPC applied to an approximately 2 cm by approximately 2 cm arm area sensitized donors. A mostly female patient group had alopecia areata, totalis or universalis.

This clonotype was picked up many times. Documented time point: patch test 2, 6 weeks after DPC sensitization. Treatment defined: therapeutic diphenylcyclopropenone sensitization with weekly scalp DPC. Blood collection took place prior to placing each patch test. Germline V gene data show CDR1 as MNHEY and CDR2 as SVGAGI. CDR3 size: 14 residues. With 5 bases removed from V and 4 bases from J, the gap between germline ends came to 12 bases. TCRdb analysed the RACE reads with MiXCR anew, one entry per CDR3 protein. The sample comprises approximately 350,000 distinct CDR3 sequences, around 6% of which are singletons, and approximately 5.4% rests with the top ten.

The chain uses TRBV6-5 and TRBJ1-3, with a tentative D call TRBD1 (5 bases). The sequence was collected from a woman younger than 35 with alopecia areata. Some clones in this sample may be carry-over from other donors' samples. This specimen consisted of whole blood, obtained in connection with sensitization to the hapten diphenylcyclopropenone (DPC). The CDR3 is CASSQGGVGNTIYF. The CDR3 nucleotides read TGTGCCAGCAGTCAAGGAGGGGTCGGAAACACCATATATTTT.